This T cell receptor beta chain was identified in a study of blood T cell repertoires in COVID-19. Across the study: The analysed material was cDNA or gDNA that came from T cells, B-cell-depleted T cells, or PBMCs.

CDR1 and CDR2 (germline): SGDLS, YYNGEE. The CDR3 runs 15 residues. The J segment lost 2 bases and the V segment lost 1 base, leaving 5 bases of the junction unmatched. Original processing methods: Scientists estimated how many nucleated cells there were by amplifying reference gene primers. The table came from immunoSEQ multiplex PCR; TCRdb's copy has only in-frame clones and leaves some out. The DNA gave D and trimming, while V, J and clone size come from that table. The sample records 200,000 to 250,000 clones, about 86% being singletons. The clonotype originates from an elderly man with acute or convalescent COVID-19. The material sequenced was peripheral blood. The chain is built from TRBV9 and TRBJ2-5, with 7 bases matching TRBD2. CDR3 protein: CASSVKGLVQETQYF. CDR3 nucleotide sequence: TGTGCCAGCAGCGTAAAAGGACTAGTTCAAGAGACCCAGTACTTC.